A single sample gave rise to the 8 T cell receptor beta chains below, sequenced in a study of OX40 agonist ivuxolimab in advanced cancers. Clones were read by immunoSEQ multiplex PCR, and TCRdb kept only the in-frame ones, dropping some. The sample contains under 80,000 clones, about four fifths of which appear only once. Sequencing used CD4+ or CD8+ T cells sorted from blood, obtained in a trial of the OX40 agonist ivuxolimab. Receptor source: an adult with an advanced solid tumor such as melanoma, head and neck, liver or kidney cancer.

The J gene is TRBJ2-5, the V gene TRBV6-5; a weak D match, TRBD2 (5 bases). This CDR3 spans 14 amino acids. Trimming cost V 7 bases and J 4 bases, with 16 bases left between them. CDR1 is MNHEY and CDR2 is SVGAGI in the germline V gene. The CDR3 spells CASTGADGRETQYF. For the CDR3, the DNA is TGTGCCAGCACCGGAGCGGACGGACGAGAGACCCAGTACTTC.

V is TRBV5-4 and J is TRBJ2-3; D ambiguous. This CDR3 comprises 15 residues. Germline loops: CDR1 SGHNT, CDR2 YYREEE (reference sequence). V lost 1 base to trimming and J lost 1 base, with 10 bases between them. Here the CDR3 reads CASSLRSTGTDTQYF. For the CDR3, the DNA is TGTGCCAGCAGCTTGAGAAGCACGGGCACAGATACGCAGTATTTT.

This chain connects TRBV28 to TRBJ1-2, with D unclear. The ends were cut back, 3 bases at V and 5 bases at J, with 13 bases in the middle. The CDR3 spans 14 residues. Per germline, CDR1 MDHEN and CDR2 SYDVKM. The CDR3 region has the DNA TGTGCCAGCAGTTTGGAAGGGCCCCCGTATGGCTACACCTTC. This encodes CASSLEGPPYGYTF.

The gene calls are TRBV28 and TRBJ2-3; a possible D gene is TRBD1 (6 bases). CDR3 length: 16 amino acids. The germline gives CDR1 MDHEN, CDR2 SYDVKM. V shed 6 bases and J shed 5 bases, with 21 bases lying between them. CDR3 residues: CASRLGGSTGLDTQYF. In DNA form, the CDR3 reads TGTGCCAGCAGGTTAGGGGGATCGACAGGATTAGATACGCAGTATTTT.

In its sample, this clone was seen once. The J gene is TRBJ2-7, the V gene TRBV10-2, with D perhaps matching TRBD2 (6 bases). The germline CDR1 and CDR2 sequences are WSHSY and SAAADI. V was shortened by 3 bases and J by 2 bases, with 11 bases between the two germline ends. The CDR3 contains 14 residues. This CDR3 is CASSDAGLAYEQYF. CDR3 nucleotides: TGCGCCAGCAGTGACGCGGGGCTAGCCTACGAGCAGTACTTC.

V is TRBV7-9 and J is TRBJ1-4; TRBD1 agrees at 8 bases. Germline CDR1 and CDR2: SEHNR and FQNEAQ (reference sequence). The J segment lost 0 bases and the V segment lost 5 bases, leaving 5 bases of the junction unmatched. This CDR3 spans 16 amino acids. CDR3 region: CASSPGQGATNEKLFF. The CDR3 bases are TGTGCCAGCAGCCCCGGACAGGGTGCAACTAATGAAAAACTGTTTTTT.

This chain uses TRBV29-1 with TRBJ1-5, with TRBD1 matching over 9 bases. Per the germline V gene, CDR1 is SQVTM and CDR2 is ANQGSEA. This CDR3 has 15 residues. V lost 7 bases and J lost 6; bases outside the gene matches: 13. CDR3 DNA: TGCAGCGGGCCCTTCGACAGGGGGGGGAGTCAGCCCCAGCATTTT. Its protein product is CSGPFDRGGSQPQHF.

The genes are TRBV6-1 and TRBJ2-7; 11 positions agree with TRBD2. The CDR3 spans 15 residues. The junction had 5 bases not matched to a gene; V was cut back by 6 bases and J by 1 base. From germline, CDR1 is MNHNS and CDR2 SASEGT. In nucleotides, the CDR3 is TGTGCCAGCAGCGAAACTAGCGGGGGTTCCTACGAGCAGTACTTC. Translation: CASSETSGGSYEQYF.